These 30 T cell receptor beta chains share one sample of origin, sequenced in a study of cytomegalovirus exposure and HLA in healthy donors. PCR amplification relied on 60 Vbeta primers (plus 13 Jbeta primers). Libraries were prepared by immunoSEQ multiplex PCR; TCRdb keeps only in-frame clonotypes and omits some of them. In the table there are some 200,000 clones, roughly 83% of which are singletons. Sample: PBMCs. The source of these receptors is a girl between 10 and 17 years old in good health and CMV-seronegative.

This clone was observed a single time. The chain carries TRBV21-1 and TRBJ1-4; the table's D call, TRBD1, has no DNA check behind it. TRBV21-1 counts as a pseudogene. This CDR3 region has 16 residues. The CDR3 nucleotides are TGTGCCAGCAGCCCAAACCCCGGACACAGGGTGGAAAAACTGTTTTTT. It codes for CASSPNPGHRVEKLFF.

V usage is TRBV7-2 and J usage is TRBJ2-3; tentative D call: TRBD2 (5 bases). The CDR3 spans 19 residues. CDR1 is SGHTA, CDR2 FQGNSA, per germline. Trimming left V 3 bases short and J 1 base short, with 23 bases between. The chain's CDR3 is CASSFSYIRGARGTDTQYF. CDR3 bases: TGTGCCAGCAGCTTCTCTTACATCCGGGGAGCACGAGGCACAGATACGCAGTATTTT.

The chain recombines TRBV5-4 with TRBJ2-3; TRBD2 might be the D (5 bases). The CDR3 extends over 14 amino acids. Germline values: CDR1 SGHNT, CDR2 YYREEE (reference sequence). With 4 bases removed from V and 2 bases from J, the gap between germline ends came to 11 bases. The CDR3: CASSQDSDTDTQYF. The DNA of the CDR3 is TGTGCCAGCAGCCAGGACTCCGACACAGATACGCAGTATTTT.

The chain links TRBV7-9 to TRBJ2-2; a weak D match, TRBD2 (6 bases). This CDR3 is built from 15 residues. V lost 4 bases and J 4 bases, leaving 13 bases between the germline ends. CDR1 SEHNR and CDR2 FQNEAQ come from the germline V gene (reference sequence). CDR3 sequence (DNA): TGTGCCAGCAGCTGGAGGGGCCAGGGCACCGGGGAGCTGTTTTTT. Its protein is CASSWRGQGTGELFF.

The gene calls are TRBV28 and TRBJ1-2; TRBD1 matches 11 bases. Germline V lookup: CDR1 MDHEN, CDR2 SYDVKM. This CDR3 spans 14 amino acids. With V trimmed by 2 bases and J by 6 bases, 2 bases remained unmatched. CDR3 in DNA: TGTGCCAGCAGTTTAATGGGACAGGGGGATGGCTACACCTTC. This gives the protein CASSLMGQGDGYTF.

A remark on this clone: Within the sample, other DNA sequences also encode this same CDR3. The chain carries TRBV6-6 and TRBJ2-2; tentative D call: TRBD2 (6 bases). CDR1 and CDR2 (germline): MNHNY, SVGAGI (reference sequence). The CDR3 sequence is 14 residues long. V lost 8 bases to trimming and J lost 1 base, with 11 bases between them. The CDR3 DNA is TGTGCCAGCTCCGCTAGCGTGAACACCGGGGAGCTGTTTTTT. Translating it yields CASSASVNTGELFF.

The CDR3 reads CASSLRQGAGEQYF. CDR3 coding DNA: TGCGCCAGCAGCCTACGACAGGGGGCGGGAGAGCAGTACTTC. The V gene is TRBV4-1, the J gene TRBJ2-7; 10 nucleotides align to TRBD1. Looked up from germline, CDR1 is MGHRA and CDR2 is YSYEKL. The CDR3 is made up of 14 amino acids. V was pared by 4 bases and J by 7 bases, with 7 bases of the junction left unmatched.

The table lists this clone with a count of one. The chain has TRBV10-2 and TRBJ2-2; maybe TRBD2 (6 bases). The germline gives CDR1 WSHSY, CDR2 SAAADI. CDR3 length equals 15 residues. Trimming shortened V by 6 bases and J by 7 bases, and 18 bases separated the two germline ends. CDR3 region: CASRGLPGMNGELFF. The CDR3 nucleotides are TGCGCCAGCAGGGGACTCCCGGGGATGAACGGGGAGCTGTTTTTT.

This clone has only a few counts. The chain uses TRBV19 and TRBJ2-1; a weak D match, TRBD1 (5 bases). V lost 6 bases, J lost 9 bases, and 21 bases lay in between. The CDR3 has 15 residues. Germline CDR1 and CDR2: LNHDA and SQIVND (reference sequence). The CDR3, as DNA: TGTGCCAGTAGACCAAACAGTCAGGGTGGGCCTGAGCAGTTCTTC. Encoded protein: CASRPNSQGGPEQFF.

The rearrangement joins TRBV9 to TRBJ2-7; D unclear. Trimming shortened V by 4 bases and J by 6 bases, and 11 bases separated the two germline ends. This CDR3 is 12 amino acids long. Germline lookup yields CDR1 SGDLS and CDR2 YYNGEE. CDR3 sequence: CASSSTSGEQYF. In DNA form, the CDR3 reads TGTGCCAGCAGCTCTACTTCAGGCGAGCAGTACTTC.

This clone was recorded only once. The J gene is TRBJ1-2, the V gene TRBV6-5, with 7 bases that match TRBD1. Germline CDR1 MNHEY, CDR2 SVGAGI. This CDR3 has 13 residues. The J segment lost 6 bases and the V segment lost 0 bases, leaving 1 base of the junction unmatched. The CDR3: CASSYSGTDGYTF. The CDR3 nucleotides are TGTGCCAGCAGTTACTCGGGGACAGATGGCTACACCTTC.

The J gene is TRBJ2-5, the V gene TRBV7-2; 7 nucleotides align to TRBD2. Germline V lookup: CDR1 SGHTA, CDR2 FQGNSA. The CDR3 is made up of 17 amino acids. Trimming at V came to 1 base and at J to 9 bases, leaving 17 bases not matched to a gene. The CDR3 spells CASSLGASGIRDSAQYF. CDR3 bases: TGTGCCAGCAGCTTAGGGGCTAGCGGAATCCGAGATTCAGCCCAGTACTTC.

The chain uses TRBV20-1 and TRBJ1-2; TRBD1 is a possible D gene (5 bases). Looked up from germline, CDR1 is DFQATT and CDR2 is SNEGSKA (reference sequence). The V end was cut by 3 bases, the J end by 11 bases, with 13 bases between. This CDR3 has 11 residues. CDR3 nucleotides: TGCAGTGCTAGGGGGCCCGTTTATTACACCTTC. This encodes CSARGPVYYTF.

The rearrangement uses TRBV19 and TRBJ1-1; 11 bases map to TRBD1. Trimming cost V 7 bases and J 4 bases; bases outside gene matches: 5. Germline lookup yields CDR1 LNHDA and CDR2 SQIVND (reference sequence). This CDR3 is built from 14 residues. The CDR3 loop is CASKDRGLRTEAFF. CDR3 coding DNA: TGTGCCAGTAAGGACAGGGGGCTTCGCACTGAAGCTTTCTTT.

This clone has more than one count but fewer than ten. The chain carries TRBV6-6 and TRBJ2-7; D call uncertain. There are 12 residues in the CDR3. Germline V gene sequence: CDR1 MNHNY, CDR2 SVGAGI (reference sequence). V was shortened by 6 bases and J by 2 bases, with 8 bases between the two germline ends. DNA of the CDR3: TGTGCCAGCAGCCGTCTCGCCTACGAGCAGTACTTC. Translated: CASSRLAYEQYF.

The rearrangement joins TRBV14 to TRBJ1-1, with D maybe TRBD1 (6 bases). The CDR3 consists of 14 residues. The V end was cut by 2 bases, the J end by 4 bases, with 11 bases between. The germline CDR1 and CDR2 sequences are SGHDN and FVKESK. The CDR3 spells CASSQIRGTTEAFF. CDR3 nucleotide sequence: TGTGCCAGCAGCCAAATCAGGGGAACCACTGAAGCTTTCTTT.

The genes are TRBV15 and TRBJ1-5; D gene ambiguous. Trimming left V 0 bases short and J 5 bases short, with 20 bases between. This CDR3 spans 18 amino acids. Germline V lookup: CDR1 LNHNV, CDR2 YYDKDF (reference sequence). The CDR3 spells CATSRDVGVILGDQPQHF. The DNA of the CDR3 is TGTGCCACCAGCAGAGATGTCGGGGTTATATTAGGCGATCAGCCCCAGCATTTT. The full variable domain, in which reference TRBV15 and TRBJ1-5 provide the parts outside the CDR3, is DAMVIQNPRYQVTQFGKPVTLSCSQTLNHNVMYWYQQKSSQAPKLLFHYYDKDFNNEADTPDNFQSRRPNTSFCFLDIRSPGLGDTAMYLCATSRDVGVILGDQPQHFGDGTRLSIL.

The CDR3 sequence is CSVDRTDRGSYNEQFF. The CDR3 nucleotides read TGCAGCGTTGATAGAACGGACAGGGGGTCCTACAATGAGCAGTTCTTC. The chain has TRBV29-1 and TRBJ2-1, with 10 bases lining up with TRBD1. Germline V gives CDR1 SQVTM, CDR2 ANQGSEA. The trim removed 3 bases at V and 1 base at J, leaving 6 bases unmatched. The CDR3 is 16 amino acids.

The rearrangement uses TRBV27 and TRBJ2-1; 7 positions match TRBD1. V lost 4 bases, J lost 5 bases, and 2 bases stayed unmatched. The germline V gene has CDR1 MNHEY and CDR2 SMNVEV (reference sequence). CDR3 length: 13 residues. CDR3 region: CASSSTGNNEQFF. The CDR3 DNA follows: TGTGCCAGCAGTTCGACAGGGAACAATGAGCAGTTCTTC.

This chain uses TRBV27 with TRBJ1-1, with D perhaps TRBD1 (6 bases). The CDR3 contains 14 residues. Germline V CDR1 and CDR2: MNHEY, SMNVEV (reference sequence). V lost 5 bases and J lost 4, with 14 bases in between. This CDR3 is CASSAGGAATEAFF. CDR3 nucleotides: TGTGCCAGCAGTGCGGGGGGGGCAGCCACTGAAGCTTTCTTT.

The chain is built from TRBV19 and TRBJ2-7; 11 bases map to TRBD2. Germline loops: CDR1 LNHDA, CDR2 SQIVND (reference sequence). This CDR3 is built from 16 residues. The J segment lost 5 bases and the V segment lost 8 bases, leaving 14 bases of the junction unmatched. The CDR3 DNA sequence: TGTGCCAGTTCGCTCAACCTGCTAGCGGGGGGACACGAGCAGTACTTC. Its protein product is CASSLNLLAGGHEQYF.

The rearrangement joins TRBV28 to TRBJ2-1, with 7 bases fitting TRBD1. Germline V gene data show CDR1 as MDHEN and CDR2 as SYDVKM. V was pared by 7 bases and J by 7 bases, with 10 bases of the junction left unmatched. This CDR3 comprises 14 residues. The CDR3 region is CASTSADRPNEQFF. CDR3 DNA sequence: TGTGCCAGCACCTCTGCGGACAGGCCGAATGAGCAGTTCTTC.

This clone was detected a few times. The chain carries TRBV13 and TRBJ1-1; 7 nucleotides agree with TRBD1. J lost 2 bases, V lost 1 base, and 7 bases had no gene match. Germline-derived CDR1 and CDR2 are PRHDT and FYEKMQ (reference sequence). The CDR3 covers 16 residues. The CDR3 nucleotides are TGTGCCAGCAGCTTAGCCCGTCAGGGGGACAACACTGAAGCTTTCTTT. This translates into CASSLARQGDNTEAFF.

V usage is TRBV19 and J usage is TRBJ2-5, with D possibly TRBD1 on 8 matching bases. Trimming removed 5 bases from V and 5 bases from J, with 18 bases in between. Germline V gene sequence: CDR1 LNHDA, CDR2 SQIVND (reference sequence). The CDR3 runs 15 residues. The CDR3 sequence is CASSGQGGRVETQYF. The CDR3, as DNA: TGTGCCAGTAGTGGACAGGGTGGGAGGGTGGAGACCCAGTACTTC.

The chain combines TRBV7-3 with TRBJ2-1, with D unresolved. Germline V gene lookup returns CDR1 SGHTA and CDR2 FQGTGA. CDR3 length: 15 amino acids. V lost 2 bases and J lost 0, with 8 bases in between. In DNA, the CDR3 is TGTGCCAGCAGCTTAGTAAAGAGCTCCTACAATGAGCAGTTCTTC. This translates into CASSLVKSSYNEQFF.

The count of this clone is one. The genes are TRBV6-5 and TRBJ1-5, with D tentatively TRBD1 (5 bases). The CDR3 totals 13 residues. Trimming cost V 9 bases and J 10 bases, with 19 bases left between them. Germline CDR1 is MNHEY and CDR2 is SVGAGI. CDR3 nucleotides: TGTGCCAGTTCCCCGGACTACAGGCTACCCCAGCATTTT. It is translated as CASSPDYRLPQHF.

The chain employs TRBV6-6 and TRBJ2-3; 7 bases align to TRBD1. Germline V gene lookup returns CDR1 MNHNY and CDR2 SVGAGI (reference sequence). Losses at the gene ends were 8 bases for V and 4 bases for J; bases not matched to a gene: 9. The CDR3 is made up of 14 amino acids. CDR3 loop: CASGNRGEADTQYF. CDR3 DNA sequence: TGTGCCAGCGGAAACAGGGGAGAGGCAGATACGCAGTATTTT.

The chain uses TRBV11-2 and TRBJ1-2; maybe TRBD1 (5 bases). CDR3 length: 14 residues. The germline V and J ends were trimmed by 1 base and 4 bases, with 10 bases remaining between them. Germline-derived CDR1 and CDR2 are SGHAT and FQNNGV. The CDR3 sequence: CASSLVQGGYGYTF. In DNA, the CDR3 is TGTGCCAGCAGCTTAGTTCAGGGTGGCTATGGCTACACCTTC.

CDR3 bases: TGTGCCAGCAGTCCAGGGGATTGGAACACCGGGGAGCTGTTTTTT. As protein: CASSPGDWNTGELFF. The chain is built from TRBV28 and TRBJ2-2; the D gene is possibly TRBD1 (6 bases). Germline CDR1 MDHEN, CDR2 SYDVKM. Trimming shortened V by 5 bases and J by 1 base, and 11 bases separated the two germline ends. The CDR3 is made up of 15 amino acids. Based on the CDR3 plus reference TRBV28 and TRBJ2-2, the full variable domain is DVKVTQSSRYLVKRTGEKVFLECVQDMDHENMFWYRQDPGLGLRLIYFSYDVKMKEKGDIPEGYSVSREKKERFSLILESASTNQTSMYLCASSPGDWNTGELFFGEGSRLTVL.

This clone showed up just a few times. The chain links TRBV4-3 to TRBJ1-1; maybe TRBD1 (6 bases). V lost 0 bases to trimming and J lost 7 bases, with 21 bases between them. Germline CDR1 is LGHNA and CDR2 is YSLEER. The CDR3 has 17 residues. CDR3 DNA sequence: TGCGCCAGCAGCCAAGAGTTAGCAGGGTTATCACAGGGTGAAGCTTTCTTT. Its protein is CASSQELAGLSQGEAFF.